This record looks at one T cell receptor beta chain sequence and its context. What it binds is unknown. cDNA libraries for TCR alpha and TCR beta, carrying sample barcodes and UMIs, came from 5'RACE with constant-segment primers. TCRdb recomputed calls from the 5' RACE reads with MiXCR, one row per CDR3 protein. The sample carries hundreds of thousands of distinct CDR3 sequences, approximately 15% recorded once. This entry comes from a study of T-cell memory formation after mild COVID-19. For the study at large: Clusters were largely donor specific. Study-wide points: Memory from before infection featured some responding clones, which suggests cross-reactive memory joined.

Germline CDR1 and CDR2: SGHNT and YENEEA. This CDR3 is built from 14 residues. Trimming shortened V by 5 bases and J by 8 bases, and 17 bases separated the two germline ends. Sample: PBMCs or a T cell subset sorted from them (not recorded which). The genes are TRBV11-3 and TRBJ2-3; weak D call: TRBD1 (5 bases). The TCR originated in a man younger than 30 who had mild COVID-19 (a few samples of this study predate the infection). Cell type and time point are not known. CDR3 bases: TGTGCCAGCAGCCTGACCCAGGGTACGGCTACGCAGTATTTT. Amino acids: CASSLTQGTATQYF.